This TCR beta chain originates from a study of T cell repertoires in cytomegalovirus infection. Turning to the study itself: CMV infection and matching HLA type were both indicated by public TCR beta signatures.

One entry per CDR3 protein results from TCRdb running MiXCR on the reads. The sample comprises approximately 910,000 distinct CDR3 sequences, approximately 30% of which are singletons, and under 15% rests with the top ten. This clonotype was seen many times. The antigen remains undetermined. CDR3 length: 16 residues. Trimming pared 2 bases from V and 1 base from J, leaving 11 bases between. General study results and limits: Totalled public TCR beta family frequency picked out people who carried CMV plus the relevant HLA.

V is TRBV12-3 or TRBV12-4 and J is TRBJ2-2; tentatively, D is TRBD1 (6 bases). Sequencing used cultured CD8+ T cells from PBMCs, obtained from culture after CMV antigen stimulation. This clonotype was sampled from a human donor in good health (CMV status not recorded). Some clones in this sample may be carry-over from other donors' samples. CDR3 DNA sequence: TGTGCCAGCAGTTTATGGAGACAGGAGAACACCGGGGAGCTGTTTTTT. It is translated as CASSLWRQENTGELFF.